Following are 23 T cell receptor beta chains from one sample sequenced in a study of blood T cells in healthy people across ages. Through a sample-barcoded 5' primer and a J-beta primer mix, a second PCR was run for roughly 7 to 12 cycles. TCRdb called the 5' RACE reads again in MiXCR, with one record for every CDR3 protein. Of approximately 810,000 distinct CDR3 sequences listed, 29% were seen once; the top ten hold 17%. Material: blood. The receptor source for this set is a woman older than 75 in good health.

This clonotype was observed a few times. This chain joins TRBV15 and TRBJ2-2; TRBD1 matches at 8 bases. This CDR3 spans 16 amino acids. Trimming took 6 bases from V and 4 from J; bases not matched to a gene: 10. CDR1 LNHNV and CDR2 YYDKDF come from the germline V gene (reference sequence). The CDR3 is CATSKGDRGVTGELFF. In nucleotides, the CDR3 is TGTGCCACCAGTAAGGGAGACAGGGGTGTCACCGGGGAGCTGTTTTTT.

As to this clonotype: One junction end does not reproduce the germline sequence, and a read error may be involved. The chain is built from TRBV12-3 or TRBV12-4 and TRBJ1-5; D is unclear. The CDR3 is made up of 13 amino acids. The CDR3 spells CASCFSRDQPQHF. In DNA form, the CDR3 reads TGTGCCAGCTGTTTTAGTAGGGATCAGCCCCAGCATTTT.

This clonotype was observed at least ten times. The chain is built from TRBV7-2 and TRBJ1-2; tentatively, D is TRBD1 (6 bases). The CDR3 is made up of 14 amino acids. V was shortened by 0 bases and J by 4 bases, with 9 bases between the two germline ends. Germline-derived CDR1 and CDR2 are SGHTA and FQGNSA. The chain's CDR3 is CASSLALDSYGYTF. The DNA for the CDR3 is TGTGCCAGCAGCTTAGCGCTGGACAGCTATGGCTACACCTTC.

This clonotype was picked up many times. The rearrangement uses TRBV9 and TRBJ2-7, with 12 bases that match TRBD1. This CDR3 has 15 residues. The germline CDR1 and CDR2 sequences are SGDLS and YYNGEE. V trimming: 4 bases; J trimming: 3 bases; junction bases outside the gene matches: 5. The CDR3 nucleotides are TGTGCCAGCAGCATCGGGACAGGGGGCCTCTACGAGCAGTACTTC. It yields the protein CASSIGTGGLYEQYF.

This clonotype occurred a few times. Possible read error: a much larger clone is one base away. The J gene is TRBJ2-5, the V gene TRBV5-1; no firm D call. This CDR3 has 14 amino acids. The V end was cut by 0 bases, the J end by 11 bases, with 17 bases between. The V gene's germline CDR1 is SGHRS and CDR2 YFSETQ. CDR3 bases: TGCGCCAGCAGCTTGGCCTCCCTTTTGGATGAGCAGTACTTC. Its protein is CASSLASLLDEQYF.

This clonotype was seen many times. V is TRBV7-2 and J is TRBJ2-3; D perhaps matches TRBD2 (5 bases). The CDR3 covers 15 residues. Between the trimmed V and J ends, which lost 2 bases and 4 bases, there was a span of 13 bases. From germline, CDR1 is SGHTA and CDR2 FQGNSA. CDR3 protein: CASSLMTTISDTQYF. CDR3 nucleotide sequence: TGTGCCAGCAGCTTAATGACTACAATATCAGATACGCAGTATTTT.

This clonotype was found once. One end of the junction fails to match germline, which may point to a read error. V gene TRBV6-2 or TRBV6-3 combines with J gene TRBJ2-7; 11 bases are a match to TRBD2. The germline CDR1 and CDR2 sequences are MNHEY and SVGEGT. The CDR3 has 15 amino acids. The CDR3 region is CASGYVTSGAGEQYF. DNA for the CDR3: TGTGCCAGCGGTTACGTGACTAGCGGGGCTGGCGAGCAGTACTTC.

This clonotype has only a few counts. V gene TRBV20-1 combines with J gene TRBJ2-7, with 7 bases aligning to TRBD1. Trimming cost V 5 bases and J 0 bases; bases outside gene matches: 7. This CDR3 region has 14 residues. Germline V gene lookup returns CDR1 DFQATT and CDR2 SNEGSKA (reference sequence). The CDR3 spells CSAADRRSSYEQYF. The DNA of the CDR3 is TGCAGTGCTGCGGACAGGAGGAGCTCCTACGAGCAGTACTTC.

This clonotype was recorded at least ten times. The chain combines TRBV21-1 with TRBJ2-7; the D call TRBD2 from the table was never checked on the DNA. TRBV21-1 is shown as a pseudogene. CDR3 length equals 16 residues. The chain's CDR3 is CASSKEGGEGTYEQYF. For the CDR3, the DNA is TGTGCCAGCAGCAAAGAGGGAGGGGAGGGTACCTACGAGCAGTACTTC.

With respect to this clonotype: This may arise from a read error, as a much more abundant clone is one base away. V and J are TRBV7-2 and TRBJ1-5; TRBD1 agrees at 7 bases. Per germline, CDR1 SGHTA and CDR2 FQGNSA. The CDR3 totals 14 residues. The CDR3 here is CANSYTGGNQPQHF. Written as DNA, the CDR3 is TGTGCCAACAGCTACACAGGGGGCAATCAGCCCCAGCATTTT.

This clonotype was recorded many times. V usage is TRBV7-2 and J usage is TRBJ2-5; TRBD1 agrees at 7 bases. Unmatched junction bases numbered 8, after V lost 7 bases and J lost 6 bases. From germline, CDR1 is SGHTA and CDR2 FQGNSA. The CDR3 is 13 residues long. In nucleotides, the CDR3 is TGTGCCAGCACCATGACAGGGATGCAGACCCAGTACTTC. This encodes CASTMTGMQTQYF.

This clonotype was found a few times. The chain recombines TRBV29-1 with TRBJ1-1; 10 positions match TRBD1. V lost 7 bases and J lost 8; bases outside the gene matches: 7. Germline CDR1 reads SQVTM; CDR2 reads ANQGSEA. There are 12 residues in the CDR3. CDR3 coding DNA: TGCAGCGGGAGACAGGGGGCGACGGAAGCTTTCTTT. Translated: CSGRQGATEAFF.

Details on this clonotype: The junction does not match germline at one end; this may be a read error. The CDR3 nucleotides are TGTGCCAGCACTTTAGATACAGACGACGAGCAGTACTTC. It is translated as CASTLDTDDEQYF. The chain links TRBV12-3 or TRBV12-4 to TRBJ2-4; no definite D call. Matching the DNA end better, TRBJ2-7 makes the J call doubtful. The CDR3 consists of 13 residues.

This clonotype was observed many times. The genes are TRBV7-2 and TRBJ2-3; 9 bases line up with TRBD2. Per the germline V gene, CDR1 is SGHTA and CDR2 is FQGNSA. The trim removed 6 bases at V and 0 bases at J, leaving 4 bases unmatched. The CDR3 sequence is 15 residues long. CDR3 in amino acids: CASRISGGSTDTQYF. DNA of the CDR3: TGTGCCAGCAGGATTAGCGGGGGTAGCACAGATACGCAGTATTTT.

Only a few counts were recorded for this clonotype. The chain uses TRBV11-3 and TRBJ2-1; 8 positions agree with TRBD2. Germline V gene lookup returns CDR1 SGHNT and CDR2 YENEEA. This CDR3 is built from 14 residues. Trimming took 5 bases from V and 6 from J; bases not matched to a gene: 6. Here the CDR3 reads CASSKLAAINEQFF. The CDR3 DNA reads as TGTGCCAGCAGCAAACTAGCGGCGATCAATGAGCAGTTCTTC.

The J gene is TRBJ1-2, the V gene TRBV3-1; D gene uncertain. The CDR3 sequence is 14 residues long. Germline CDR1 LGHDT, CDR2 YNNKEL (reference sequence). V was trimmed by 0 bases and J by 2 bases, leaving 7 bases between them. The CDR3 is CASSQDGVNYGYTF. CDR3 bases: TGTGCCAGCAGCCAAGATGGAGTCAACTATGGCTACACCTTC.

This clonotype was counted many times. V usage is TRBV7-2 and J usage is TRBJ2-5; 8 nucleotides align to TRBD2. The CDR3 is 14 residues long. CDR1 SGHTA and CDR2 FQGNSA come from the germline V gene. J lost 5 bases, V lost 1 base, and 3 bases had no gene match. CDR3 coding DNA: TGTGCCAGCAGCTTAGGACTAGCGTCGGAGACCCAGTACTTC. Translating it yields CASSLGLASETQYF.

Notes on this clonotype: With a much larger clone just one base away, this may be a read error. V is TRBV20-1 and J is TRBJ2-7; 12 bases agree with TRBD2. This CDR3 comprises 14 residues. Germline loops: CDR1 DFQATT, CDR2 SNEGSKA (reference sequence). CDR3 bases: TGCAGTGCGAAGGGACTAGCGGGTTTCTACAAGCAGTACTTC. Translating it yields CSAKGLAGFYKQYF.

This clonotype has more than one count but fewer than ten. The final CDR3 position lacks the conserved phenylalanine or tryptophan, pointing to a likely read error. The genes are TRBV6-5 and TRBJ1-5; a weak D match, TRBD1 (5 bases). CDR1 MNHEY and CDR2 SVGAGI come from the germline V gene. V was cut by 11 bases and J by 4 bases, with 12 bases left in between. The CDR3 runs to 12 residues. CDR3 protein: CAAGVGNQPQHC. CDR3 coding DNA: TGTGCCGCGGGGGTAGGGAATCAGCCCCAGCATTGT.

Points on this clonotype: A much larger clone lies one base from this, so it may be a read error. The J gene is TRBJ2-5, the V gene TRBV11-3, with D perhaps assigned TRBD1 or TRBD2 (5 bases each). The DNA end is more similar to TRBJ2-1, so the J call may be wrong. CDR1 and CDR2 from the germline V gene are SGHNT and YENEEA. The CDR3 spans 15 residues. The CDR3 here is CASSHDSRLIGTQFF. The CDR3 nucleotides are TGTGCCAGCAGCCACGACAGCAGGCTGATAGGGACCCAGTTCTTC.

This clonotype appeared many times. An end of the junction does not agree with germline; a read error may underlie this. The chain joins TRBV7-7 to TRBJ1-5, with TRBD1 as a possible D gene (5 bases). The CDR3 runs 19 residues. Germline CDR1 reads SSHAT; CDR2 reads FNYEAQ (reference sequence). The DNA of the CDR3 is TGTGCTAGCAGCTTAGTGGAGGTTCGCGGGGACTTGGGCAATCAGCCCCAGCATTTT. It yields the protein CASSLVEVRGDLGNQPQHF.

Comments on this clonotype: This clone may be a read error of a much larger clone one base away. The rearrangement uses TRBV5-1 and TRBJ2-6; possible D gene TRBD2, 6 bases. CDR1 is SGHRS, CDR2 YFSETQ, per germline. This CDR3 contains 14 residues. CDR3 amino acids: CASGSFPGDNVLTF. In DNA form, the CDR3 reads TGCGCCAGCGGCTCCTTCCCGGGGGACAACGTCCTGACTTTC.

In this sample, this clonotype turned up a few times. This sequence joins TRBV6-1 and TRBJ1-6; 10 bases match TRBD1. This CDR3 contains 17 residues. The ends lost 6 bases at V and 8 bases at J; junction bases unmatched: 13. Germline values: CDR1 MNHNS, CDR2 SASEGT. CDR3 nucleotides: TGTGCCAGCAGCCACTGGACAGCCGGGACAGGGGATTCACCCCTCCACTTT. Translation gives CASSHWTAGTGDSPLHF.